This record looks at one TCR beta chain sequence and its context. Its antigen is not known. Healthy donors constituted the control group, matched for age and sex. Negative isolation yielded CD4+ and CD8+ T cells, and FACS enriched TEMRA cells. An amount of RNA that ranged from about 0.45 to 1 ug was reverse transcribed with random hexamers. Amplification of TCR beta CDR3 was carried out by immunoSEQ multiplex PCR, which covered 54 Vbeta and 13 Jbeta segments. TCRdb re-derived calls from the immunoSEQ multiplex PCR reads in MiXCR, one entry per CDR3 protein. Altogether about 120,000 distinct CDR3 sequences are present, roughly 94% being singletons, with the ten largest covering approximately 0.089%. The sample originates from a study of CD8 T cells in Susac syndrome. Study observations and caveats: It was acknowledged by the study that relatively few individuals were included in its TCR sequencing and HLA analysis.

This CDR3 region has 15 residues. The V gene's germline CDR1 is MNHEY and CDR2 SMNVEV (reference sequence). J was trimmed by 5 bases and V by 0 bases; bases with no gene match: 3. The V call is TRBV27, the J call TRBJ1-5; TRBD1 matches at 8 bases. The source is a human donor in good health. Input material: CD4+ T cells from PBMCs. Here the CDR3 reads CASSLSPTGDQPQHF. In DNA form, the CDR3 reads TGTGCCAGCAGTTTATCGCCGACAGGGGATCAGCCCCAGCATTTT.